The 18 T cell receptor beta chains below all came from one sample that was sequenced in a study of radiation and T cells in renal cell carcinoma (dated by TCRdb to 2018 to 2020). What this sample's time point label stands for: blood 2 weeks post-SBRT. What this sample's treatment or condition label stands for: 15 Gy SBRT to primary tumor, nephrectomy 4 weeks later. The library was made by the immunoSEQ multiplex PCR assay. TCRdb mirrors the immuneACCESS table, restricted to in-frame sequences. Some clones are absent from its copies; in checked studies, under half trace to an unresolved V gene, and the reason for the others is unknown. For this sample there are around 60,000 clones; around 80% appear just once. Under 7% of the sample lies in the top ten. Sequenced material: blood, taken from a patient whose treatment included radiotherapy and nephrectomy. The origin of the receptors is a man aged 55 to 70 with renal cell carcinoma.

This clone was recorded a few times. This sequence joins TRBV5-6 and TRBJ2-1; possibly TRBD2 for D (5 bases). Germline V CDR1 and CDR2: SGHDT, YYEEEE. Trimming left V 4 bases short and J 1 base short, with 12 bases between. The CDR3 length is 15 residues. The CDR3 reads CASSVFGGSYNEQFF. The CDR3 region has the DNA TGTGCCAGCAGCGTATTTGGAGGATCCTACAATGAGCAGTTCTTC.

The chain couples TRBV7-8 to TRBJ2-4; TRBD2 is a possible D gene (6 bases). The germline V gene has CDR1 SGHVS and CDR2 FQNEAQ. Trimming took 0 bases from V and 10 from J, leaving 10 bases between them. There are 13 residues in the CDR3. CDR3 bases: TGTGCCAGCAGCTTAGCGAGGGACTCGATTCAGTACTTC. It specifies CASSLARDSIQYF.

In this sample, this clone turned up a few times. This sequence joins TRBV18 and TRBJ2-1; TRBD2 matches 11 bases. The CDR3 is made up of 16 amino acids. Germline CDR1 is KGHSH and CDR2 is LQKENI. Trimming took 3 bases from V and 7 from J; bases not matched to a gene: 8. DNA of the CDR3: TGTGCCAGCTCACCCTTTAGCGGGGGGGAATCAAATGAGCAGTTCTTC. This encodes CASSPFSGGESNEQFF. The entire variable domain, with the rest obtained from reference TRBV18 and TRBJ2-1, is as follows: NAGVMQNPRHLVRRRGQEARLRCSPMKGHSHVYWYRQLPEEGLKFMVYLQKENIIDESGMPKERFSAEFPKEGPSILRIQQVVRGDSAAYFCASSPFSGGESNEQFFGPGTRLTVL.

The rearrangement links TRBV9 to TRBJ2-7, with D uncertain. The length of the CDR3 is 12 residues. Germline V gene sequence: CDR1 SGDLS, CDR2 YYNGEE. Trimming removed 4 bases from V and 7 bases from J, with 12 bases in between. CDR3 region: CASSTPRMEQYF. CDR3 DNA sequence: TGTGCCAGCAGCACTCCCAGGATGGAGCAGTACTTC. The entire variable domain, with the rest obtained from reference TRBV9 and TRBJ2-7, is as follows: DSGVTQTPKHLITATGQRVTLRCSPRSGDLSVYWYQQSLDQGLQFLIQYYNGEERAKGNILERFSAQQFPDLHSELNLSSLELGDSALYFCASSTPRMEQYFGPGTRLTVT.

CDR3 region: CASSSQLAGGPRNEQFF. Here the CDR3 DNA reads TGTGCCAGTAGTAGTCAACTAGCGGGAGGGCCTCGGAATGAGCAGTTCTTC. This sequence joins TRBV19 and TRBJ2-1, with 13 positions matching TRBD2. V trimming: 4 bases; J trimming: 7 bases; junction bases outside the gene matches: 10. Germline CDR1 LNHDA, CDR2 SQIVND (reference sequence). This CDR3 is 17 amino acids long.

The chain couples TRBV7-2 to TRBJ2-7; D ambiguous. CDR3 length equals 12 residues. Germline CDR1 SGHTA, CDR2 FQGNSA. The ends were cut back, 1 base at V and 5 bases at J, with 6 bases in the middle. CDR3 DNA: TGTGCCAGCAGCTTAGACGCAGACGAGCAGTACTTC. Translation: CASSLDADEQYF.

This clone was counted only a few times. The chain recombines TRBV19 with TRBJ2-3; D is undetermined. This CDR3 region has 13 residues. Deletions cut 3 bases from V and 2 bases from J, with 6 bases between. Germline CDR1 and CDR2: LNHDA and SQIVND (reference sequence). CDR3 residues: CASSIGVTDTQYF. Here the CDR3 DNA reads TGTGCCAGTAGTATCGGTGTCACAGATACGCAGTATTTT.

The chain employs TRBV7-2 and TRBJ1-5; D perhaps matches TRBD1 (5 bases). Germline V lookup: CDR1 SGHTA, CDR2 FQGNSA. This CDR3 comprises 13 residues. V lost 5 bases, J lost 4 bases, and 9 bases lay in between. The CDR3 sequence: CASSRWGNQPQHF. CDR3 DNA sequence: TGTGCCAGCAGCCGATGGGGGAATCAGCCCCAGCATTTT.

The chain joins TRBV27 to TRBJ1-1; D ambiguous. From germline, CDR1 is MNHEY and CDR2 SMNVEV (reference sequence). The CDR3 is 17 amino acids. V shed 6 bases and J shed 0 bases, with 20 bases lying between them. The CDR3: CASSQRRGGRMNTEAFF. In DNA form, the CDR3 reads TGTGCCAGCAGCCAGAGGCGGGGAGGGCGGATGAACACTGAAGCTTTCTTT.

This clone was seen a few times. The chain combines TRBV7-2 with TRBJ2-1, with D unresolved. The V end lost 1 base, the J end lost 5 bases, and 6 bases lay between the germline ends. From germline, CDR1 is SGHTA and CDR2 FQGNSA. There are 13 residues in the CDR3. CDR3 protein: CASSLGPNNEQFF. Here the CDR3 DNA reads TGTGCCAGCAGCTTAGGCCCTAACAATGAGCAGTTCTTC.

This chain uses TRBV18 with TRBJ1-1; possibly TRBD1 for D (6 bases). CDR3 length: 13 amino acids. Trimming removed 2 bases at V and 3 bases at J, with 7 bases between. Germline lookup yields CDR1 KGHSH and CDR2 LQKENI. CDR3 in amino acids: CASSPGGHTEAFF. DNA of the CDR3: TGTGCCAGCTCACCAGGGGGCCACACTGAAGCTTTCTTT.

The rearrangement uses TRBV19 and TRBJ1-4, with D tentatively TRBD1 (5 bases). Trimming removed 5 bases from V and 4 bases from J, with 14 bases in between. The CDR3 sequence is 15 residues long. The germline V gene has CDR1 LNHDA and CDR2 SQIVND (reference sequence). DNA of the CDR3: TGTGCCAGTAGTCTAAAGGGGATCAGTAATGAAAAACTGTTTTTT. Amino acids: CASSLKGISNEKLFF. The complete variable domain, with remaining parts taken from reference TRBV19 and TRBJ1-4, reads DGGITQSPKYLFRKEGQNVTLSCEQNLNHDAMYWYRQDPGQGLRLIYYSQIVNDFQKGDIAEGYSVSREKKESFPLTVTSAQKNPTAFYLCASSLKGISNEKLFFGSGTQLSVL.

The CDR3 loop is CASSLASGGGKSTDTQYF. CDR3 nucleotide sequence: TGTGCCAGCAGCTTAGCCAGCGGGGGGGGGAAAAGCACAGATACGCAGTATTTT. The chain carries TRBV7-6 and TRBJ2-3, with TRBD2 identical over 10 bases. The CDR3 sequence is 18 residues long. Trimming took 0 bases from V and 0 from J; bases not matched to a gene: 6. In germline, CDR1 is SGHVS, CDR2 FNYEAQ.

This clone appeared a few times. The chain recombines TRBV5-1 with TRBJ1-4; possible D gene TRBD1, 5 bases. CDR3 length: 15 residues. Deletions cut 6 bases from V and 3 bases from J, with 15 bases between. In germline, CDR1 is SGHRS, CDR2 YFSETQ. CDR3 amino acids: CASTLAGQANEKLFF. Here the CDR3 DNA reads TGCGCCAGCACCCTTGCAGGGCAGGCTAATGAAAAACTGTTTTTT.

The V and J genes are TRBV7-2 and TRBJ1-1; D is unresolved. CDR3 length: 15 amino acids. V was pared by 0 bases and J by 5 bases, with 13 bases between. Germline V gene lookup returns CDR1 SGHTA and CDR2 FQGNSA. CDR3 region: CASSLAEVPGTEAFF. The CDR3 coding sequence is TGTGCCAGCAGCTTAGCGGAGGTACCGGGTACTGAAGCTTTCTTT.

This clone was observed a single time. The gene calls are TRBV5-6 and TRBJ2-5, with 7 bases identical to TRBD1. V dropped 3 bases and J dropped 3; count of bases not matched to a gene: 5. Germline CDR1 SGHDT, CDR2 YYEEEE. There are 14 residues in the CDR3. CDR3 region: CASSSWDRKETQYF. DNA of the CDR3: TGTGCCAGCAGCTCTTGGGACAGAAAAGAGACCCAGTACTTC.

The genes are TRBV18 and TRBJ2-3; TRBD2 might be the D (6 bases). This CDR3 is built from 16 residues. The germline V gene has CDR1 KGHSH and CDR2 LQKENI. With 2 bases removed from V and 0 bases from J, the gap between germline ends came to 12 bases. The CDR3 here is CASSPIGGRSTDTQYF. CDR3 in DNA: TGTGCCAGCTCACCAATTGGGGGGAGGAGCACAGATACGCAGTATTTT. Filled out from reference TRBV18 and TRBJ2-3, the complete variable domain reads NAGVMQNPRHLVRRRGQEARLRCSPMKGHSHVYWYRQLPEEGLKFMVYLQKENIIDESGMPKERFSAEFPKEGPSILRIQQVVRGDSAAYFCASSPIGGRSTDTQYFGPGTRLTVL.

This chain joins TRBV4-3 and TRBJ1-4; D remains ambiguous. CDR3 length equals 15 residues. Between the trimmed V and J ends, which lost 4 bases and 7 bases, there was a span of 16 bases. Germline V CDR1 and CDR2: LGHNA, YSLEER. The CDR3 DNA is TGCGCCAGCAGCCCCTGGACGGCACAGAGTGAAAAACTGTTTTTT. Translated: CASSPWTAQSEKLFF.